This T cell receptor (beta chain) derives from a study of HIV-infected patients and healthy controls. Study-wide findings and caveats: HIV+ repertoires were severely depleted of MAIT alpha-chain CDR3s, unlike healthy controls. During therapy, HIV-associated CDR3s fell significantly in frequency, while CMV-associated CDR3s did not change significantly. Untreated HIV+ repertoires had roughly threefold fewer distinct CDR3s and lower Shannon diversity than healthy controls.

Alpha and beta constant-region primers primed reverse transcription of around 540 ng RNA. Separate chain-specific third strand synthesis with multiplexing indices produced the alpha and beta libraries. TCRdb reanalysed the 5' RACE reads using MiXCR and keeps one entry per CDR3 protein. Of 6,000 to 9,500 distinct CDR3 sequences in the sample, 9% to 9.5% were seen once. This clonotype is judged medium-sized (0.01 to 0.1%). As yet, its antigen is unknown. All unsorted peripheral T cells were captured because whole blood was used without fractionation. The RNA source was an approximately 2.6 ml peripheral blood draw. Germline lookup yields CDR1 SQVTM and CDR2 ANQGSEA. The CDR3 contains 13 residues. The V gene end was trimmed by 4 bases and the J gene end by 4 bases; junction bases not matched to a gene: 5.

The receptor comes from an adult with HIV infection. The chain combines TRBV29-1 with TRBJ2-5; the match to TRBD1 covers 8 bases. The sample consisted of blood, taken before antiretroviral therapy. The chain's CDR3 is CSVVVRGRETQYF. CDR3 nucleotide sequence: TGCAGCGTTGTGGTCAGGGGGCGAGAGACCCAGTACTTC.